This T cell receptor (beta chain) originates from a study of cytomegalovirus exposure and HLA in healthy donors. Though nominally healthy at sampling, donors likely had unrecorded immune exposures. The PCR made use of 60 Vbeta and 13 Jbeta primers. Assay: immunoSEQ multiplex PCR; the TCRdb copy retains only in-frame clones and omits some. The data contain 130,000 to 150,000 clones, 60% to 85% of them seen just once; the ten biggest clones take up 1% to 1.5%. The source is a male donor in good health and CMV-seropositive. Sequencing was done on a sample of PBMCs.

The CDR3 is CASSLEGRGLDEAFF. For the CDR3, the DNA is TGTGCCAGCAGCTTGGAGGGAAGGGGTTTGGATGAAGCTTTCTTT. This chain links TRBV5-5 with TRBJ1-1; maybe TRBD1 (5 bases). CDR3 length: 15 amino acids. Trimming removed 0 bases from V and 7 bases from J, with 16 bases in between. Germline CDR1 is SGHKS and CDR2 is YYEKEE (reference sequence).